This TCR beta chain is from a study of technical replicates of blood from several donors. V was clipped by 5 bases and J by 11 bases; unmatched bases: 5. Germline V gene lookup returns CDR1 DFQATT and CDR2 SNEGSKA (reference sequence). This CDR3 has 10 amino acids. Profiling relied on immunoSEQ multiplex PCR, and the TCRdb table lists in-frame clones only, not all of them. The sample contains under 55,000 clones, approximately 95% of which appear only once. The chain employs TRBV20-1 and TRBJ1-1; 7 nucleotides agree with TRBD1. The source material was T cells isolated from PBMCs. This TCR came from a human donor in good health. CDR3 loop: CSASQDRAFF. For the CDR3, the DNA is TGCAGTGCTTCACAGGACAGGGCTTTCTTT.